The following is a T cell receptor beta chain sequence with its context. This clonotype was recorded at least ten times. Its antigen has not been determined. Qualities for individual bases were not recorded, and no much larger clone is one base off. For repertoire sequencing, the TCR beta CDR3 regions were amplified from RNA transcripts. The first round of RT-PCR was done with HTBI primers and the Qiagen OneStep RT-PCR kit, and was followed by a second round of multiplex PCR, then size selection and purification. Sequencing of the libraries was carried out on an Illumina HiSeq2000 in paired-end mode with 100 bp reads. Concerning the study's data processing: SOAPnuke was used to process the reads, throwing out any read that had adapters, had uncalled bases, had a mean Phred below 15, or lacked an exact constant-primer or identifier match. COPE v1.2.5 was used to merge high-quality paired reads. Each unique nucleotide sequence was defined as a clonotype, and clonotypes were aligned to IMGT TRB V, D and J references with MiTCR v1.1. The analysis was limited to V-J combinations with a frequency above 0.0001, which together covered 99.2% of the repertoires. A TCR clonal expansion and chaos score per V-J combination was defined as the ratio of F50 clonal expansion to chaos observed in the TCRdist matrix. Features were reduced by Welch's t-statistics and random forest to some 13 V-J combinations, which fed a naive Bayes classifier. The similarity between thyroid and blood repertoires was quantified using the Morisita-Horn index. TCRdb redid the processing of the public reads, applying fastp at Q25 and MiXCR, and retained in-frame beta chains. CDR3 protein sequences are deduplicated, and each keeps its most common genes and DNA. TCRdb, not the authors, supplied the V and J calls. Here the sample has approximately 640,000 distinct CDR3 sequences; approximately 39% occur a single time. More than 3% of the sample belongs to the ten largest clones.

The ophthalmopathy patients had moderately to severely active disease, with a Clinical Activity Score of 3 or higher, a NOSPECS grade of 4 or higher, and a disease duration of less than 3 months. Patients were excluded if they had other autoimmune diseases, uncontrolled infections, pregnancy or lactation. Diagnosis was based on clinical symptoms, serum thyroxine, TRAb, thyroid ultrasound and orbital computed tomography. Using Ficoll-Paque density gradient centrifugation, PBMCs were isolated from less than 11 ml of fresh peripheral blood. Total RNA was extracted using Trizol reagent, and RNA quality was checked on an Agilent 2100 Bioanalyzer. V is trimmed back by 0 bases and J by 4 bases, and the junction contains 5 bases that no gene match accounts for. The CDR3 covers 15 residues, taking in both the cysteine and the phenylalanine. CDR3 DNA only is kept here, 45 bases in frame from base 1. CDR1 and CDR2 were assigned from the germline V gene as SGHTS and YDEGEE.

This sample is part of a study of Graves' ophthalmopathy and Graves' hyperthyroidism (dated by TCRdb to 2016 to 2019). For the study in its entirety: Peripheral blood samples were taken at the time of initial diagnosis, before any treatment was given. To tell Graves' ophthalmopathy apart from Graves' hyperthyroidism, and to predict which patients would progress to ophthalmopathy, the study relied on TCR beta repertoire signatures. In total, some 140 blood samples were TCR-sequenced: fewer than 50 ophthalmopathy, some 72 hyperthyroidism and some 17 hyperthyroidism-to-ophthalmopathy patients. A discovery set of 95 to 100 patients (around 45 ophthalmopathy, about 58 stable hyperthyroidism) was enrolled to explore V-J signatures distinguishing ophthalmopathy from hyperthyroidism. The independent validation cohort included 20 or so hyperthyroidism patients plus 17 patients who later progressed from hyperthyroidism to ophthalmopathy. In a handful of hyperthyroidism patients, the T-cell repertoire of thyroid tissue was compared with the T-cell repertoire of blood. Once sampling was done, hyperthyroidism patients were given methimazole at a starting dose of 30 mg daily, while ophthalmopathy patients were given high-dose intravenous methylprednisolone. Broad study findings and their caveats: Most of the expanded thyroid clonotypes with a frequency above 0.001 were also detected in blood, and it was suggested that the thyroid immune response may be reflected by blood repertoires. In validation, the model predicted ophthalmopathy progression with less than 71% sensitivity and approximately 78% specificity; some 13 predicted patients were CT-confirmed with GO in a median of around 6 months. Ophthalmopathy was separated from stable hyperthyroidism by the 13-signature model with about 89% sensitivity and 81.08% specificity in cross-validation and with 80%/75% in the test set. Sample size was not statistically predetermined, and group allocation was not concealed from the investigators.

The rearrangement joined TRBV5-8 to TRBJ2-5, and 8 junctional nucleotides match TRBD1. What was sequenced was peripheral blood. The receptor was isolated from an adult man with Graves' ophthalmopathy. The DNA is TGTGCCAGCAGCTTGGGGGGACAGGCGGCAGAGACCCAGTACTTC. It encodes CASSLGGQAAETQYF.